This is a list of T cell receptor beta chains from one sample in a study of blood T cell repertoires in COVID-19. Assay: immunoSEQ multiplex PCR; the TCRdb copy retains only in-frame clones and omits some. Of about 200,000 clones listed, 70% to 90% are singletons. Sequenced material: peripheral blood. These receptors all come from a human donor with active or convalescent COVID-19. The donor label of this sample is uncertain. Both conserved end residues are trimmed from each CDR3. Each record gives: clone size, J gene, V gene, CDR3 protein. Rows give clone size only sometimes, using once, few, many, or a class for an expanded clone.

size: -
J: TRBJ2-7
V: TRBV7-2
CDR3: ASSLAPGTGGLEQY

size: few
J: TRBJ2-5
V: TRBV11-3
CDR3: ASSLAGWGQGRGETQY

size: -
J: TRBJ1-4
V: TRBV9
CDR3: ASSRQGITNEKLF

size: -
J: TRBJ1-2
V: TRBV6-5
CDR3: ATGGQGAHYGYT

size: -
J: TRBJ1-3
V: TRBV6-1
CDR3: ASSEQGYGNTIY

size: once
J: TRBJ1-1
V: TRBV7-9
CDR3: ASSLEAVNTEAF

size: -
J: TRBJ2-3
V: TRBV7-3
CDR3: ASSLSGHTDTQY

size: few
J: TRBJ2-5
V: TRBV4-2
CDR3: ASSPRTEETQY

size: -
J: TRBJ2-3
V: TRBV6-5
CDR3: ASTGLAGGYTQY

size: -
J: TRBJ1-1
V: TRBV11-1
CDR3: ASRLGDRGEAF

size: -
J: TRBJ2-7
V: TRBV5-4
CDR3: ATQQEGGGGTYEQY

size: -
J: TRBJ2-2
V: TRBV6-4
CDR3: ASSEGAEAASGELF

size: -
J: TRBJ2-4
V: TRBV6-6
CDR3: ASTQGAGADIQY

size: -
J: TRBJ1-4
V: TRBV2
CDR3: ASVGQGSEKLF

size: -
J: TRBJ1-2
V: TRBV10-3
CDR3: AISGGQGGGYT

size: -
J: TRBJ2-7
V: TRBV27
CDR3: ASRRGPRSYEQY

size: -
J: TRBJ2-2
V: TRBV2
CDR3: ASSEQGLGGELF

size: -
J: TRBJ2-1
V: TRBV6-6
CDR3: ASSYPQYRGGEQF